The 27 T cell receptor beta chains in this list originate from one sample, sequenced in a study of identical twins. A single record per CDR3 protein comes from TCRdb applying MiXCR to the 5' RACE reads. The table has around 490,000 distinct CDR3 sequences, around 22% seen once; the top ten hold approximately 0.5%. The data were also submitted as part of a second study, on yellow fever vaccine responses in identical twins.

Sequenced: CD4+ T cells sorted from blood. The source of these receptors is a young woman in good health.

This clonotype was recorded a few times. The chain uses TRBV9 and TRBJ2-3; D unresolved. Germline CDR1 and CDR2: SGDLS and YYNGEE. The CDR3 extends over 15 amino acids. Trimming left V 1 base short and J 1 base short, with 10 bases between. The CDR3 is CASSVWGFGTDTQYF. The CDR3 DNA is TGTGCCAGCAGCGTATGGGGATTCGGCACAGATACGCAGTATTTT. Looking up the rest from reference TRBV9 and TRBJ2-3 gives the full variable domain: DSGVTQTPKHLITATGQRVTLRCSPRSGDLSVYWYQQSLDQGLQFLIQYYNGEERAKGNILERFSAQQFPDLHSELNLSSLELGDSALYFCASSVWGFGTDTQYFGPGTRLTVL.

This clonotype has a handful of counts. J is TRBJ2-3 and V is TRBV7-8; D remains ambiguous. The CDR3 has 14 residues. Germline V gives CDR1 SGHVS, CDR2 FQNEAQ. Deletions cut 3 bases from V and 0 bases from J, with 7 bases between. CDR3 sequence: CASSLGSSTDTQYF. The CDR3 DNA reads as TGTGCCAGCAGCTTGGGGTCAAGCACAGATACGCAGTATTTT.

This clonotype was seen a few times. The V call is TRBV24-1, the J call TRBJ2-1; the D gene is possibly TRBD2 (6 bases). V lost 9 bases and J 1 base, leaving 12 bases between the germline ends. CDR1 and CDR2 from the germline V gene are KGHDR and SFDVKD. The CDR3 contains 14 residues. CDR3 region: CATRRSGSYNEQFF. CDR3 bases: TGTGCCACCCGGCGTAGCGGTTCCTACAATGAGCAGTTCTTC.

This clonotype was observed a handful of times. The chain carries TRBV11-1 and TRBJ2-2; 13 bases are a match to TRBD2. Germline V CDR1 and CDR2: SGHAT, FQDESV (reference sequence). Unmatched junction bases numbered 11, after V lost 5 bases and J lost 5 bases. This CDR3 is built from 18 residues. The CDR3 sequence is CASSHGLAGVRGTGELFF. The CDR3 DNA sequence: TGTGCCAGCAGCCACGGACTAGCGGGAGTAAGGGGGACCGGGGAGCTGTTTTTT.

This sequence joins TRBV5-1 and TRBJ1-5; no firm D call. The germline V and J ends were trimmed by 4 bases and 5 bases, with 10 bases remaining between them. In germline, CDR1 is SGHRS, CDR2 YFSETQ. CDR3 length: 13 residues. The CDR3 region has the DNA TGCGCCAGCAGCAAGGAGGCAGATCAGCCCCAGCATTTT. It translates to CASSKEADQPQHF.

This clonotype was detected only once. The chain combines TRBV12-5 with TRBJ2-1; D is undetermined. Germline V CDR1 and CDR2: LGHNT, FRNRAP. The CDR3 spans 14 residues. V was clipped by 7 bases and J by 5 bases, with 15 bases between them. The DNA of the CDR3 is TGTGCTAGTGTAAGGGATCCTCGAGACAATGAGCAGTTCTTC. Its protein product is CASVRDPRDNEQFF. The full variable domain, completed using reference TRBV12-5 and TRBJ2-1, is DARVTQTPRHKVTEMGQEVTMRCQPILGHNTVFWYRQTMMQGLELLAYFRNRAPLDDSGMPKDRFSAEMPDATLATLKIQPSEPRDSAVYFCASVRDPRDNEQFFGPGTRLTVL.

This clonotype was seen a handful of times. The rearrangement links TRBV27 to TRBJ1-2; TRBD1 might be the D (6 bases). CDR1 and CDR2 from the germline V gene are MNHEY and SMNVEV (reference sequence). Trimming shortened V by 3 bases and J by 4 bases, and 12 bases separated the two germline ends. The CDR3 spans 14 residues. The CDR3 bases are TGTGCCAGCAGTTTCCGCGGGGGGGCCTATGGCTACACCTTC. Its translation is CASSFRGGAYGYTF.

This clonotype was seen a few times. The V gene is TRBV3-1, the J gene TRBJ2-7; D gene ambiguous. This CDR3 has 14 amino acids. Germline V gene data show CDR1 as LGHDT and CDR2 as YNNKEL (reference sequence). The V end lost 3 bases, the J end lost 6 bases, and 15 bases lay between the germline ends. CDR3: CASSHQNFRVEQYF. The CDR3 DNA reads TGTGCCAGCAGCCACCAGAATTTCCGGGTCGAGCAGTACTTC.

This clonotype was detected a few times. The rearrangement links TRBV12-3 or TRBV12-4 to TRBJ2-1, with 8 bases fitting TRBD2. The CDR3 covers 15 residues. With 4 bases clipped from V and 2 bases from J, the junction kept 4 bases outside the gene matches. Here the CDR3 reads CASSYGGATYNEQFF. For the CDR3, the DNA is TGTGCCAGCAGTTACGGGGGGGCTACCTACAATGAGCAGTTCTTC.

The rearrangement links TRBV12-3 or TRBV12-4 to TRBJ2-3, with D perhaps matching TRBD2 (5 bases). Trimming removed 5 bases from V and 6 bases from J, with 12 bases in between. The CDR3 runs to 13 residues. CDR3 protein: CASSKDWWDTQYF. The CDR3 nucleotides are TGTGCCAGCAGTAAGGACTGGTGGGATACGCAGTATTTT.

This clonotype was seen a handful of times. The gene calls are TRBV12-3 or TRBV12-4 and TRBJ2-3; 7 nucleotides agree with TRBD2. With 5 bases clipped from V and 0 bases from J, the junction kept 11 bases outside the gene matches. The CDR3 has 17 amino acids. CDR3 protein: CASSPPSGRTSTDTQYF. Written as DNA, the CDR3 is TGTGCCAGCAGTCCACCTAGCGGAAGAACTAGCACAGATACGCAGTATTTT.

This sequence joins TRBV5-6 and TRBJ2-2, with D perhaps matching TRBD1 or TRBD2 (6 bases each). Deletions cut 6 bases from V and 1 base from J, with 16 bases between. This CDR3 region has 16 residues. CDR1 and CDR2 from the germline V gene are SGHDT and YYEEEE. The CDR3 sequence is CASTWGAGGNTGELFF. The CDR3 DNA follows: TGTGCCAGCACCTGGGGGGCCGGGGGGAACACCGGGGAGCTGTTTTTT.

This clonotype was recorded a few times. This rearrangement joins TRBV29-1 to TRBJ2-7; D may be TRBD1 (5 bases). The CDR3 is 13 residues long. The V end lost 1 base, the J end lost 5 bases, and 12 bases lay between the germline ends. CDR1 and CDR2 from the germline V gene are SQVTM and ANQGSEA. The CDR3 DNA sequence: TGCAGCGTTGAAGTTGGGGCCCCCGACGAGCAGTACTTC. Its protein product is CSVEVGAPDEQYF.

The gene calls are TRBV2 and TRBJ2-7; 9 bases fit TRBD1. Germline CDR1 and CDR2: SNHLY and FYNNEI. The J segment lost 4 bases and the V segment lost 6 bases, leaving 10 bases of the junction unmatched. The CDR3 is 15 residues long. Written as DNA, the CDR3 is TGTGCCAGCAGCTCTAGGGGACAGGGTTGGTACGAGCAGTACTTC. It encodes CASSSRGQGWYEQYF.

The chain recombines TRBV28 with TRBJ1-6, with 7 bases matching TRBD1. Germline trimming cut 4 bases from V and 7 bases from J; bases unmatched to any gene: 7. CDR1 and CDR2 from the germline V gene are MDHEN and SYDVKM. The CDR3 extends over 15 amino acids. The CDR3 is CASSWSQGRNSPLHF. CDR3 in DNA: TGTGCCAGCAGTTGGTCACAGGGGAGAAATTCACCCCTCCACTTT.

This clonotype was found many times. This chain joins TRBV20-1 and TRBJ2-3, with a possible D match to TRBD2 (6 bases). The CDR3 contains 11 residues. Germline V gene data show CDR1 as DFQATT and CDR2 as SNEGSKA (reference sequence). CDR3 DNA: TGCAGCGCCAGAATAGGAGGGACGCAGTATTTT. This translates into CSARIGGTQYF.

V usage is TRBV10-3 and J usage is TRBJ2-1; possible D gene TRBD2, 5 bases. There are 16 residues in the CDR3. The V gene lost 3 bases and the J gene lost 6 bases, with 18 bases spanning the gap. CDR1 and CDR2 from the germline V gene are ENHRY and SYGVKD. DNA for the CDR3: TGTGCCATCAGTGATCCCCACCTAGGACTCCCCAATGAGCAGTTCTTC. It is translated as CAISDPHLGLPNEQFF.

In DNA form, the CDR3 reads TGCGCCAGCAGCTTACACCCGGGATTGGACGGTGAAGCTTTCTTT. This translates into CASSLHPGLDGEAFF. The chain joins TRBV5-1 to TRBJ1-1; no clear D. The CDR3 is made up of 15 amino acids. Germline V gene sequence: CDR1 SGHRS, CDR2 YFSETQ. V dropped 2 bases and J dropped 7 bases, with 18 bases sitting between them.

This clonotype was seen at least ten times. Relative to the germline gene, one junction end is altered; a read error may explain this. The CDR3 loop reads CASSLDTGTDTQYF. CDR3 bases: TGTGCCAGCAGCCTTGATACGGGCACAGATACGCAGTATTTT. This sequence joins TRBV5-1 and TRBJ2-3; D uncertain. This CDR3 region has 14 residues. Germline CDR1 and CDR2: SGHRS and YFSETQ.

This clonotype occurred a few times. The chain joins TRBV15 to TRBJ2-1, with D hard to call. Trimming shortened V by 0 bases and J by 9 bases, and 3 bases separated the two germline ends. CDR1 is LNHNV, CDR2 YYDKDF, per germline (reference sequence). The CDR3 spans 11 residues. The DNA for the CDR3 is TGTGCCACCAGCAGAGATACTGAGCAGTTCTTC. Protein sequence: CATSRDTEQFF.

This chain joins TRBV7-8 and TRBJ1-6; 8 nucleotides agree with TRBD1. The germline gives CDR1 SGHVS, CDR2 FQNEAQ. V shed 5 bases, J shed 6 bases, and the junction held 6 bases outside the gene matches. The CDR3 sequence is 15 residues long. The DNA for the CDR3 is TGTGCCAGCAGCAAAGGACAGGGCTCTAATTCACCCCTCCACTTT. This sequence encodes CASSKGQGSNSPLHF.

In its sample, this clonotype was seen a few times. CDR3 amino acids: CASSLESGGNTGELFF. CDR3 nucleotides: TGTGCCAGCAGCTTAGAATCCGGGGGAAACACCGGGGAGCTGTTTTTT. This chain links TRBV11-2 with TRBJ2-2, with a weak D call TRBD2 (6 bases). Germline V gene sequence: CDR1 SGHAT, CDR2 FQNNGV. The CDR3 is 16 residues long. V lost 0 bases, J lost 2 bases, and 10 bases lay in between.

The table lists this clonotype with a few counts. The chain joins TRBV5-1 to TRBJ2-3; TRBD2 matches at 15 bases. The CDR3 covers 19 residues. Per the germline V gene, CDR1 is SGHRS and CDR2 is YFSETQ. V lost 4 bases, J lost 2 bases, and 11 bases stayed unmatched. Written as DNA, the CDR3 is TGCGCCAGCAGCCCGGAGCGGGGACTAGCGGGAGGCCACACAGATACGCAGTATTTT. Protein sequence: CASSPERGLAGGHTDTQYF.

Here the CDR3 DNA reads TGTGCCAGTAGTCCCCACGGGGGTGAAACCGGGGAGCTGTTTTTT. This encodes CASSPHGGETGELFF. V gene TRBV19 combines with J gene TRBJ2-2; D is possibly TRBD2 (6 bases). The CDR3 extends over 15 amino acids. V shed 5 bases and J shed 5 bases, with 15 bases lying between them. CDR1 LNHDA and CDR2 SQIVND come from the germline V gene (reference sequence).

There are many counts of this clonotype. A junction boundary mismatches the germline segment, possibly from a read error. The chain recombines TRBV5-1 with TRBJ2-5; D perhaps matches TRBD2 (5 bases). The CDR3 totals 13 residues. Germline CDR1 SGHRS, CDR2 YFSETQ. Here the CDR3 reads CASSLPGQETQYF. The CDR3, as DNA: TGTGCCAGCAGCCTTCCGGGGCAAGAGACCCAGTACTTC.

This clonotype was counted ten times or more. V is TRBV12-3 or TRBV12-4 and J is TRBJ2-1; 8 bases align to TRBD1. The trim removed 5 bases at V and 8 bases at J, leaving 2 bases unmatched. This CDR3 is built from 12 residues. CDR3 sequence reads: CASSRQGYEQFF. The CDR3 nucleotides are TGTGCCAGCAGTCGACAGGGGTATGAGCAGTTCTTC.

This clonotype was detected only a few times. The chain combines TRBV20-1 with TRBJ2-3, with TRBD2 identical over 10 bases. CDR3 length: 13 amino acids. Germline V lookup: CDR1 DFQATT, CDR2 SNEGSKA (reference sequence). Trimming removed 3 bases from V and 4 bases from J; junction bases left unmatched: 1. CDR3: CSASGLAADTQYF. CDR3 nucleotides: TGCAGTGCTAGTGGACTAGCGGCAGATACGCAGTATTTT.